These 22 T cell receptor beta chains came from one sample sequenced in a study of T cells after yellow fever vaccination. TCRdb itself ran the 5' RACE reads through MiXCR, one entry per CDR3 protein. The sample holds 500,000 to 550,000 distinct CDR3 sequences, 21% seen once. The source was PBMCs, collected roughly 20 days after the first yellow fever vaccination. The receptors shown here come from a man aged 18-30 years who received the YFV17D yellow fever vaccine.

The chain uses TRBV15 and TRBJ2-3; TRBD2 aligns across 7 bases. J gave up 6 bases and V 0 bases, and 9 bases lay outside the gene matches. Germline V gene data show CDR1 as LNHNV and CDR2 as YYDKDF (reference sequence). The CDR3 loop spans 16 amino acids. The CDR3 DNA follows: TGTGCCACCAGCAGAGATCCGGGGGGAAGGAGGGATACGCAGTATTTT. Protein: CATSRDPGGRRDTQYF.

The CDR3 loop is CASSPDRVGETQYF. The CDR3 nucleotides are TGTGCCAGCAGCCCAGACAGGGTTGGGGAGACCCAGTACTTC. This chain connects TRBV12-3 or TRBV12-4 to TRBJ2-5; 7 bases are a match to TRBD1. J gave up 5 bases and V 6 bases, and 9 bases lay outside the gene matches. This CDR3 comprises 14 residues.

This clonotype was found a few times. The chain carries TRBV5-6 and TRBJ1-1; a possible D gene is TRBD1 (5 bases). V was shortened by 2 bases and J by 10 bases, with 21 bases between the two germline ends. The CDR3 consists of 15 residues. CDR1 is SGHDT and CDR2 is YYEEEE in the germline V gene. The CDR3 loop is CASSLAGPGRDGAFF. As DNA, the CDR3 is TGTGCCAGCAGCTTAGCCGGGCCGGGCCGGGACGGAGCTTTCTTT.

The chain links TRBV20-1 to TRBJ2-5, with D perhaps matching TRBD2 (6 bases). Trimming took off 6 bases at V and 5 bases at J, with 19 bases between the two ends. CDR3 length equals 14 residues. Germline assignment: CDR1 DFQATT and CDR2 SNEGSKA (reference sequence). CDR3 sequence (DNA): TGCAGTGCCCCGCCTCTCGGGAGCCTGGAGACCCAGTACTTC. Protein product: CSAPPLGSLETQYF.

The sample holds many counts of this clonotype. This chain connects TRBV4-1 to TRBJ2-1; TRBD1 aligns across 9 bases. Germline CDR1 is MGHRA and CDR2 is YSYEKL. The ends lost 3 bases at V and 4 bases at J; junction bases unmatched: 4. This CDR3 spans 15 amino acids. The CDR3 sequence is CASSQGQGGYNEQFF. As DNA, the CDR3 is TGCGCCAGCAGCCAGGGACAGGGTGGGTACAATGAGCAGTTCTTC.

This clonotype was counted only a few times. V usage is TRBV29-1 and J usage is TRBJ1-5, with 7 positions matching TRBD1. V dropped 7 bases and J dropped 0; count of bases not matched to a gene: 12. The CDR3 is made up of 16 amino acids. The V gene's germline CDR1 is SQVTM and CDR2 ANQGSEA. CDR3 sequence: CSGARDSSYSNQPQHF. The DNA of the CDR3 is TGCAGCGGAGCCCGGGACAGTTCATATAGCAATCAGCCCCAGCATTTT.

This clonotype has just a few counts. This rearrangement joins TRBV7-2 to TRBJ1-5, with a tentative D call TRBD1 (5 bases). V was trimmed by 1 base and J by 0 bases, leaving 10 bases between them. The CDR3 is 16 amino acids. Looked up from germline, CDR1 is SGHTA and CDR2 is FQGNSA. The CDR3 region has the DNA TGTGCCAGCAGCTTAGTCGCAGGGATTAGCAATCAGCCCCAGCATTTT. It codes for CASSLVAGISNQPQHF.

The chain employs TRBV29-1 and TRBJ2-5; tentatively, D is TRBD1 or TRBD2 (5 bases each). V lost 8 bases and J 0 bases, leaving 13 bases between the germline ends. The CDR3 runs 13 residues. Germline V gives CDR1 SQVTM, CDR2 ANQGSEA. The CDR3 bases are TGCAGCTCCCAGAGGGGACACCAAGAGACCCAGTACTTC. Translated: CSSQRGHQETQYF. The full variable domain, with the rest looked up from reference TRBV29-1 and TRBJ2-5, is SAVISQKPSRDICQRGTSLTIQCQVDSQVTMMFWYRQQPGQSLTLIATANQGSEATYESGFVIDKFPISRPNLTFSTLTVSNMSPEDSSIYLCSSQRGHQETQYFGPGTRLLVL.

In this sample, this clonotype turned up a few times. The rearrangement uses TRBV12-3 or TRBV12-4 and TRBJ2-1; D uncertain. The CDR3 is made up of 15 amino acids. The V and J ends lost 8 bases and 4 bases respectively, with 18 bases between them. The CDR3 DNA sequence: TGTGCCAGCGCAGTGTCCTCTAGTGCTTACAATGAGCAGTTCTTC. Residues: CASAVSSSAYNEQFF.

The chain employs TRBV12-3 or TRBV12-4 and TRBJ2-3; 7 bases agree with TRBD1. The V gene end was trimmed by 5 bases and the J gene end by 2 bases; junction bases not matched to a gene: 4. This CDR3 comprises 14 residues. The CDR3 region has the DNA TGTGCCAGCAGTCCGACAGGGCCCACAGATACGCAGTATTTT. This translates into CASSPTGPTDTQYF.

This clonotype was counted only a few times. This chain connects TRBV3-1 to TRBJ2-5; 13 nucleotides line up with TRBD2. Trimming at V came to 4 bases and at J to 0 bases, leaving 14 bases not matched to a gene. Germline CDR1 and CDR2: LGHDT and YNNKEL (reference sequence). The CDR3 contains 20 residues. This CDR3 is CASSPHAWTSGGADQETQYF. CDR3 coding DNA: TGTGCCAGCAGCCCACACGCTTGGACTAGCGGGGGCGCCGACCAAGAGACCCAGTACTTC.

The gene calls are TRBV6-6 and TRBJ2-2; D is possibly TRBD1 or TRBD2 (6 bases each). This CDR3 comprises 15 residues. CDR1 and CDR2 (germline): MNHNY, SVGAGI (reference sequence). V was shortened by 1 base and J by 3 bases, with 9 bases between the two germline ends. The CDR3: CASSYWGAYTGELFF. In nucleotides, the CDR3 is TGTGCCAGCAGTTACTGGGGGGCGTACACCGGGGAGCTGTTTTTT.

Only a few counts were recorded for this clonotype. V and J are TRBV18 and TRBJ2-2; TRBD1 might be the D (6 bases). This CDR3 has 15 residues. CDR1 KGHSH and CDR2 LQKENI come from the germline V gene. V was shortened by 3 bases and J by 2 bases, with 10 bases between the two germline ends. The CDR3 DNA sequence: TGTGCCAGCTCACCCATGGACAGAAACACCGGGGAGCTGTTTTTT. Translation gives CASSPMDRNTGELFF.

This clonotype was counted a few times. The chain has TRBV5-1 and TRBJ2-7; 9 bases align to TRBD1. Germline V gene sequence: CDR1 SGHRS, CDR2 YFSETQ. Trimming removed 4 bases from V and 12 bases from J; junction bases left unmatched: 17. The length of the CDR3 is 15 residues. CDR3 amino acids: CASSALAGQGTRWYF. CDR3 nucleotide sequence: TGCGCCAGCAGCGCCCTGGCGGGACAGGGCACGAGGTGGTACTTC.

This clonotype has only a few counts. CDR3 region: CSAIRGSTDTQYF. CDR3 DNA sequence: TGCAGTGCTATCAGGGGTAGCACAGATACGCAGTATTTT. The rearrangement links TRBV20-1 to TRBJ2-3, with D perhaps matching TRBD1 (6 bases). V was shortened by 4 bases and J by 0 bases, with 8 bases between the two germline ends. This CDR3 is 13 amino acids long. Germline V gene lookup returns CDR1 DFQATT and CDR2 SNEGSKA (reference sequence).

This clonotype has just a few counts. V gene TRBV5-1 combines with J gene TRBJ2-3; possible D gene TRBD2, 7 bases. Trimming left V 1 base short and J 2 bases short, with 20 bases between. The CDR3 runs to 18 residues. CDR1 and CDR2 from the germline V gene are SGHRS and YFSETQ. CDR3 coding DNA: TGCGCCAGCAGCTTGATTGGCGGGGGCCCTTCTAACACAGATACGCAGTATTTT. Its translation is CASSLIGGGPSNTDTQYF.

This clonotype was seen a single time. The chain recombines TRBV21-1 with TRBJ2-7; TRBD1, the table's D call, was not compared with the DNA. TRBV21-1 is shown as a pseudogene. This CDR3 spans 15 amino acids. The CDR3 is CASSNRTGGNYEQYV. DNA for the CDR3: TGTGCCAGCAGCAACAGGACAGGGGGAAACTACGAGCAGTACGTC.

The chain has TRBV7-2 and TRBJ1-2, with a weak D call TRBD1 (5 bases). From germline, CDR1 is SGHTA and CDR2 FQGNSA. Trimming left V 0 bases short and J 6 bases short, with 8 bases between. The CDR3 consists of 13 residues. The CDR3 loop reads CASSLAAGNGYTF. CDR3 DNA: TGTGCCAGCAGCTTAGCGGCAGGGAATGGCTACACCTTC.

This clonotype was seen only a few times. The CDR3 reads CASNDRASYNEQFF. The CDR3 DNA sequence: TGTGCCAGCAACGACAGGGCGAGCTACAATGAGCAGTTCTTC. The chain uses TRBV7-2 and TRBJ2-1; 7 nucleotides match TRBD1. Germline trimming cut 7 bases from V and 3 bases from J; bases unmatched to any gene: 6. This CDR3 is built from 14 residues. Germline CDR1 SGHTA, CDR2 FQGNSA. The variable domain in full, completed from reference TRBV7-2 and TRBJ2-1, reads GAGVSQSPSNKVTEKGKDVELRCDPISGHTALYWYRQSLGQGLEFLIYFQGNSAPDKSGLPSDRFSAERTGGSVSTLTIQRTQQEDSAVYLCASNDRASYNEQFFGPGTRLTVL.

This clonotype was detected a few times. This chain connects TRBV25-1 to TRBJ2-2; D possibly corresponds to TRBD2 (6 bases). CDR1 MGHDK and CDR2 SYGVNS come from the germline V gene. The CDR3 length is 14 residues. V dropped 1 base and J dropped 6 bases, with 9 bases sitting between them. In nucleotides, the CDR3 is TGTGCCAGCAGTGAATTGTGGGAGGCCGGGGAGCTGTTTTTT. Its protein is CASSELWEAGELFF.

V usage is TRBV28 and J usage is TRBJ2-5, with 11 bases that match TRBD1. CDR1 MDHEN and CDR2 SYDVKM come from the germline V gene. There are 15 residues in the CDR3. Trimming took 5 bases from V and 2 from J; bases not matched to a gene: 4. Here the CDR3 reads CASSPGQGAQETQYF. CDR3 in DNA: TGTGCCAGCAGTCCAGGACAGGGGGCGCAAGAGACCCAGTACTTC.

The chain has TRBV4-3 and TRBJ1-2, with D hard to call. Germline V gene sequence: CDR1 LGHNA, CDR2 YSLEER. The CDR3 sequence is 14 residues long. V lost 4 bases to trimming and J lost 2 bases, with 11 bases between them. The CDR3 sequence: CASSPIAENYGYTF. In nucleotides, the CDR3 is TGCGCCAGCAGCCCTATAGCGGAGAACTATGGCTACACCTTC.